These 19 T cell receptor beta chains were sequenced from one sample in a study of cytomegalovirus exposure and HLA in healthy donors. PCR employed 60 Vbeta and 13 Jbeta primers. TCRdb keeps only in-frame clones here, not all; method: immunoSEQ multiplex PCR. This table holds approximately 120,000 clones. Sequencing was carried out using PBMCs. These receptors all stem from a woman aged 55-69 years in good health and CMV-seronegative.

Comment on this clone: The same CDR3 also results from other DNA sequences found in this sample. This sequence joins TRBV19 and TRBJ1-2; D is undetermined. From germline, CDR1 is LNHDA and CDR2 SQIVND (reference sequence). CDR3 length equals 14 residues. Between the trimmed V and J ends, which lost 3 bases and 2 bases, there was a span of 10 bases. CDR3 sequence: CASSIVNSNYGYTF. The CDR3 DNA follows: TGTGCCAGTAGTATCGTGAACAGCAACTATGGCTACACCTTC.

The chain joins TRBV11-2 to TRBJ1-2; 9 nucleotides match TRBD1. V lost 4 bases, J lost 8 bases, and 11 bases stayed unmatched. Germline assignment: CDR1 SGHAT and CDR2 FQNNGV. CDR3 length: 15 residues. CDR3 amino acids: CASSSAGTGFVGYTF. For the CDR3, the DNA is TGTGCCAGCAGCTCAGCTGGGACAGGGTTCGTCGGCTACACCTTC.

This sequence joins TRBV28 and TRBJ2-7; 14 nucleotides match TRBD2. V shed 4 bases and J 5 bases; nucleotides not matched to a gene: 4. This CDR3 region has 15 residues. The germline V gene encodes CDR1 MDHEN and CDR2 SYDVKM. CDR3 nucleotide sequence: TGTGCCAGCAGTTGGGGACTAGCGGGAGCCAACGAGCAGTACTTC. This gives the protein CASSWGLAGANEQYF.

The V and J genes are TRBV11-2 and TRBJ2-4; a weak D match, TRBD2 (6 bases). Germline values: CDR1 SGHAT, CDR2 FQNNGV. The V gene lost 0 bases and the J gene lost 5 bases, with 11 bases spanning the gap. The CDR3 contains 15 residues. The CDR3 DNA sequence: TGTGCCAGCAGCTTAGAGGAGGGGCCACAAAACATTCAGTACTTC. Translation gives CASSLEEGPQNIQYF.

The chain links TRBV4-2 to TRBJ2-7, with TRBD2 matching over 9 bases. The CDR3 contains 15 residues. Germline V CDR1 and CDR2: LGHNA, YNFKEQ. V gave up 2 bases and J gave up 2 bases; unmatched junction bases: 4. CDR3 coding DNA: TGTGCCAGCAGCCAAAAGGCGGGAGGGCCCTACGAGCAGTACTTC. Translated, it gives CASSQKAGGPYEQYF.

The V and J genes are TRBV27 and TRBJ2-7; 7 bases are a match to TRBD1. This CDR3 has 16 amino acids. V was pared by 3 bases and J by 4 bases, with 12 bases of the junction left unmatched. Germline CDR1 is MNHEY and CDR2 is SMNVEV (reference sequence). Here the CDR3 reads CASSFSTGQVGYEQYF. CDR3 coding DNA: TGTGCCAGCAGTTTCTCAACAGGACAGGTAGGGTACGAGCAGTACTTC.

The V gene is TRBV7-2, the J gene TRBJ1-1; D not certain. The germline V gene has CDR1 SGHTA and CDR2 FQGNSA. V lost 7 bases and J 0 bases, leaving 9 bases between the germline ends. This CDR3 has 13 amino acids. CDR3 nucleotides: TGTGCCAGCAAGTTCCTAATGAACACTGAAGCTTTCTTT. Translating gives CASKFLMNTEAFF.

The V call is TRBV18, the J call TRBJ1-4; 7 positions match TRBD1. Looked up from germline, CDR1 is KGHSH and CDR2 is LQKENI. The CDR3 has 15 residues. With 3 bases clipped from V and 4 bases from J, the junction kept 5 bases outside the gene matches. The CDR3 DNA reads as TGTGCCAGCTCACCTAGCGGGACAGATAATGAAAAACTGTTTTTT. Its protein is CASSPSGTDNEKLFF.

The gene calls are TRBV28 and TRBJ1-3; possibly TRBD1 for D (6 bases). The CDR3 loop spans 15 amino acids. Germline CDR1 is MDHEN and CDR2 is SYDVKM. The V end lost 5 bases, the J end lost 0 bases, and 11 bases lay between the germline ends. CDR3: CASSPQGYSGNTIYF. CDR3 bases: TGTGCCAGCAGTCCACAGGGTTACTCTGGAAACACCATATATTTT.

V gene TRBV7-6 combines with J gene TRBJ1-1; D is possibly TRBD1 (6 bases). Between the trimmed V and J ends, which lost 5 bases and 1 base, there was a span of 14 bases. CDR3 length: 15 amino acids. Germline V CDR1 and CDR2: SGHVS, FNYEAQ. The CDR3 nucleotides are TGTGCCAGCAGCCCGAAGGGGGGGAAGAACACTGAAGCTTTCTTT. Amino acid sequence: CASSPKGGKNTEAFF.

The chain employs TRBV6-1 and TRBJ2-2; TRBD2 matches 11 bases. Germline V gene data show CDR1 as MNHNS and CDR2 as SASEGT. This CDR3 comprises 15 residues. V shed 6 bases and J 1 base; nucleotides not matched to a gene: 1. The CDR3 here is CASRGTSGNTGELFF. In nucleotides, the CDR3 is TGTGCCAGCAGAGGGACTAGCGGGAACACCGGGGAGCTGTTTTTT.

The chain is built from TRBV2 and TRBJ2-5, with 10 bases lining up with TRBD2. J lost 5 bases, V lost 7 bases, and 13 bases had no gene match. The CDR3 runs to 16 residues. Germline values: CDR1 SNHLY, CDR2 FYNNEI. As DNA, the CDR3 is TGTGCCAGCAAAGTGCGGAGCGGGGGGGCCCGGGAGACCCAGTACTTC. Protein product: CASKVRSGGARETQYF.

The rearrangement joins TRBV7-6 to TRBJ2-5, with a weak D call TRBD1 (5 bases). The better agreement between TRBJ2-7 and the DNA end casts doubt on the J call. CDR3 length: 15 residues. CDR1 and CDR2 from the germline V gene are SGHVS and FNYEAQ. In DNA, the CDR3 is TGTGCCAGCAGCCTCGGGTCCCAGGGCCGCTACGAGCAGTACTTC. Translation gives CASSLGSQGRYEQYF.

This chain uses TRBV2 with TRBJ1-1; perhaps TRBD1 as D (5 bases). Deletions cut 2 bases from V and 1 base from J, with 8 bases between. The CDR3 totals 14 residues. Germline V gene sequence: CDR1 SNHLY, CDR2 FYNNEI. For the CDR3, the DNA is TGTGCCAGCAGTGAATTGGGGGGGAACACTGAAGCTTTCTTT. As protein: CASSELGGNTEAFF. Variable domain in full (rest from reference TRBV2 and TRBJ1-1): EPEVTQTPSHQVTQMGQEVILRCVPISNHLYFYWYRQILGQKVEFLVSFYNNEISEKSEIFDDQFSVERPDGSNFTLKIRSTKLEDSAMYFCASSELGGNTEAFFGQGTRLTVV.

CDR3 nucleotides: TGTGCCAGCTCACCACCGGGACAGGGGGAGGATGAGCAGTTCTTC. It specifies CASSPPGQGEDEQFF. This chain joins TRBV18 and TRBJ2-1, with 11 bases lining up with TRBD1. V shed 0 bases and J 8 bases; nucleotides not matched to a gene: 3. The CDR3 runs 15 residues. Germline assignment: CDR1 KGHSH and CDR2 LQKENI.

The CDR3 protein is CASSPTQYNEQFF. CDR3 sequence (DNA): TGTGCCAGTAGTCCAACCCAGTACAATGAGCAGTTCTTC. The rearrangement links TRBV19 to TRBJ2-1; D remains unclear. Trimming pared 5 bases from V and 4 bases from J, leaving 9 bases between. This CDR3 has 13 amino acids. Germline CDR1 reads LNHDA; CDR2 reads SQIVND (reference sequence). The full variable domain, its missing parts supplied by reference TRBV19 and TRBJ2-1, is DGGITQSPKYLFRKEGQNVTLSCEQNLNHDAMYWYRQDPGQGLRLIYYSQIVNDFQKGDIAEGYSVSREKKESFPLTVTSAQKNPTAFYLCASSPTQYNEQFFGPGTRLTVL.

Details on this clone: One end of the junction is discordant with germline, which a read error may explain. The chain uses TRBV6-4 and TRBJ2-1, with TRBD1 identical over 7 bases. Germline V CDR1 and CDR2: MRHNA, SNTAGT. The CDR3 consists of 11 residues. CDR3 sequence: CASSDDRVAVF. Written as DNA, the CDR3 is TGTGCCAGCAGTGATGACAGGGTTGCGGTCTTC.

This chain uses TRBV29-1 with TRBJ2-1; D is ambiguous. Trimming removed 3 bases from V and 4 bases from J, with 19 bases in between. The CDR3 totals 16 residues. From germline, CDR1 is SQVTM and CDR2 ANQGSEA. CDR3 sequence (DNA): TGCAGCGTTGATCTCTTTTTGGCGGCCGAGTACAATGAGCAGTTCTTC. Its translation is CSVDLFLAAEYNEQFF.

In nucleotides, the CDR3 is TGTGCCAGCAGTTTAAAAGCCCCAGAGACCCAGTACTTC. It is translated as CASSLKAPETQYF. The chain joins TRBV27 to TRBJ2-5; D not certain. V gave up 2 bases and J gave up 4 bases, with 8 bases separating them. Germline loops: CDR1 MNHEY, CDR2 SMNVEV (reference sequence). This CDR3 region has 13 residues.